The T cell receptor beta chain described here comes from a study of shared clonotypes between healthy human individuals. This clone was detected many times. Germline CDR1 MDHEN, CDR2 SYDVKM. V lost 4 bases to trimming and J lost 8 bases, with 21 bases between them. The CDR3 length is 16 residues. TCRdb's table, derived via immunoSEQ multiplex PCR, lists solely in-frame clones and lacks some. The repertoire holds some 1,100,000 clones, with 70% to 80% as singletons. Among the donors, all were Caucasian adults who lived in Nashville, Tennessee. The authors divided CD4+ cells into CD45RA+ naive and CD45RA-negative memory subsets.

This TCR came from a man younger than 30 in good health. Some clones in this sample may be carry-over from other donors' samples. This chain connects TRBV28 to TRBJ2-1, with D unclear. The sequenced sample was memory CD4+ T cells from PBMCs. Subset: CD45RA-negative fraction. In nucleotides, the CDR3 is TGTGCCAGCAGTTCCCTCCCGATCCCGGGTACACATGAGCAGTTCTTC. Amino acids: CASSSLPIPGTHEQFF.